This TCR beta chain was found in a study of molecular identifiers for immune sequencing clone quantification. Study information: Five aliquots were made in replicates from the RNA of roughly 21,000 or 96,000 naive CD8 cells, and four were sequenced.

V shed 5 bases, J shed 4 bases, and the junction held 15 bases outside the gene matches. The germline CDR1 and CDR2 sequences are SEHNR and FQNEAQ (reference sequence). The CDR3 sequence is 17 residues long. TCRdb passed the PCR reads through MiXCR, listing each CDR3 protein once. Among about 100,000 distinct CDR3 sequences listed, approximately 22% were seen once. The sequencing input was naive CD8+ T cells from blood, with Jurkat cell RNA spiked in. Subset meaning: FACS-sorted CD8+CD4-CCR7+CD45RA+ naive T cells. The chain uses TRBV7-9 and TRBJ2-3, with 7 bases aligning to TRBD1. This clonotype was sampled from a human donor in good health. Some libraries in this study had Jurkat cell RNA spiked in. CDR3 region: CASSPRSLDRASDTQYF. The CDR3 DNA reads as TGTGCCAGCAGCCCACGCTCCCTTGACAGGGCGTCAGATACGCAGTATTTT.